These 7 T cell receptor beta chains were all obtained from the same sample, sequenced in a study of T cell responses to AZD1222 COVID-19 vaccine. Generated by immunoSEQ multiplex PCR, the TCRdb table keeps only in-frame clones and is missing some. The sample carries 150,000 to 190,000 clones, 70% to 90% recorded once. The source was peripheral blood, collected after recovery from COVID-19. These receptor sequences come from an adult who had recovered from COVID-19.

The chain employs TRBV6-5 and TRBJ2-5; the D is unclear. CDR1 and CDR2 (germline): MNHEY, SVGAGI. The CDR3 spans 11 residues. V was shortened by 6 bases and J by 2 bases, with 4 bases between the two germline ends. CDR3 in DNA: TGTGCCAGCAGCCTACAAGAGACCCAGTACTTC. It specifies CASSLQETQYF.

This chain joins TRBV4-2 and TRBJ1-5, with D maybe TRBD1 (5 bases). Germline V gene sequence: CDR1 LGHNA, CDR2 YNFKEQ. This CDR3 has 16 amino acids. The V end was cut by 4 bases, the J end by 0 bases, with 13 bases between. The CDR3, as DNA: TGTGCCAGCAGCCGAGTTCGGGGGGATAGCAATCAGCCCCAGCATTTT. Amino acid sequence: CASSRVRGDSNQPQHF.

This chain joins TRBV27 and TRBJ1-3; D is undetermined. V was trimmed by 0 bases and J by 4 bases, leaving 4 bases between them. Germline V gene lookup returns CDR1 MNHEY and CDR2 SMNVEV (reference sequence). The CDR3 is 13 amino acids. The chain's CDR3 is CASSLSKGNTIYF. The CDR3 DNA sequence: TGTGCCAGCAGTTTATCGAAAGGAAACACCATATATTTT.

This chain joins TRBV7-2 and TRBJ1-4; possible D gene TRBD1, 6 bases. The CDR3 extends over 14 amino acids. Germline V gene lookup returns CDR1 SGHTA and CDR2 FQGNSA. Trimming cost V 0 bases and J 10 bases, with 12 bases left between them. As DNA, the CDR3 is TGTGCCAGCAGCTTAGCTTACAGGGATAGAAAACTGTTTTTT. It translates to CASSLAYRDRKLFF. Drawing the rest from reference TRBV7-2 and TRBJ1-4, the complete variable domain is GAGVSQSPSNKVTEKGKDVELRCDPISGHTALYWYRQSLGQGLEFLIYFQGNSAPDKSGLPSDRFSAERTGGSVSTLTIQRTQQEDSAVYLCASSLAYRDRKLFFGSGTQLSVL.

The chain combines TRBV5-1 with TRBJ2-5; tentatively, D is TRBD2 (5 bases). The V end lost 0 bases, the J end lost 7 bases, and 19 bases lay between the germline ends. The germline CDR1 and CDR2 sequences are SGHRS and YFSETQ. The CDR3 sequence is 16 residues long. The CDR3 nucleotides read TGCGCCAGCAGCTTGGTGGCGGAGCAGAGGGTAGGGACCCAGTACTTC. Its translation: CASSLVAEQRVGTQYF.

The chain combines TRBV25-1 with TRBJ2-7, with TRBD2 as a possible D gene (6 bases). Germline lookup yields CDR1 MGHDK and CDR2 SYGVNS. The CDR3 totals 13 residues. The V end lost 2 bases, the J end lost 4 bases, and 9 bases lay between the germline ends. DNA for the CDR3: TGTGCCAGCAGTGAACCTGCGGGGTACGAGCAGTACTTC. This codes for CASSEPAGYEQYF.

In nucleotides, the CDR3 is TGTGCCAGCAGCTTAGGAGAATTGGCACCCCTCCACTTT. Translated: CASSLGELAPLHF. The chain is built from TRBV11-3 and TRBJ1-6; D is unresolved. Looked up from germline, CDR1 is SGHNT and CDR2 is YENEEA. Trimming cost V 1 base and J 11 bases, with 9 bases left between them. The CDR3 sequence is 13 residues long.